Included here is one TCR beta chain sequence, with context. In its sample, this clone was seen a few times. There is no known antigen for this receptor. Base qualities are not recorded, but no much larger clone differs from it by a single base. The data belong to a study of cytomegalovirus exposure and HLA in healthy donors (dated by TCRdb to the late 2010s). For the wider study: An earlier analysis of 587 of the donors reported 276 Gb of sequence data and 117 million unique TCR beta sequences from about 200 million T cells. In addition to the first cohort of roughly 670 subjects, a separate validation cohort of over 90 different subjects was used. Donor age, sex, ethnicity and CMV serostatus were compiled alongside the repertoire data. In the later analysis, no new phenotypic data were used to find candidate immune exposures; instead, reliance was placed on TCR beta sequences and their occurrence across donors. To study patterns of TCR occurrence, a later analysis re-analyzed previously published TCR beta repertoires from 650 to 750 donors and added high-resolution HLA genotyping. The study combined high-throughput TCR immunosequencing, statistical association of individual TCRs with disease status, and machine learning to predict cytomegalovirus infection status. The study was designed to test whether signatures of past pathogen exposure could be identified by cataloging public T cell receptors. An earlier analysis of 500 to 750 of the donors applied high-throughput TCR beta sequencing to assess whether each TCR beta V gene segment acted as functional or pseudogenic. The study profiled the T cell repertoires of 500 to 800 subjects by immunosequencing and related them to cytomegalovirus serostatus. Because of strong linkage in the cohort, roughly five DR-DQ haplotypes were treated as single units for association and clustering. Roughly 300 gigabases of sequencing data and approximately 93 million unique TCR sequences were included in an early release covering 500 to 750 HLA-typed donors. Among a few hundred genotyped donors of the cohort, an average of about 240,000 unique TCR beta nucleotide sequences were sequenced per donor, 15% to 20% of them non-productive. A later genetic analysis used genome-wide SNP genotypes for about 55% of the 666 donors, treating that subset as a discovery cohort. HLA typing covered class I and class II loci at four-digit resolution. Of the approximately 400 genotyped donors, less than 85% were placed in the genetic ancestry cluster associated with self-reported Caucasian donors. Every discovery cohort repertoire had been produced on one sequencing platform. Typing coverage varied by locus: 629-630 donors for A, B, C, DRB1 and DQB1; 522 for DQA1; approximately 610 for DPA1; approximately 450 for DPB1. Overall study outcomes, separate from this receptor: In vitro tests confirmed that a few of the cytomegalovirus-associated TCR beta chains recognize cytomegalovirus antigens. Correlated functional status among segregating V segments might reflect linkage disequilibrium, but an unknown experimental factor could not be ruled out. A later genetic analysis reported fewer N-insertions in productive TCRs among donors in an Asian-associated ancestry cluster than the roughly 670-donor mean. Because HLA typing was unavailable for some donors at each locus, only the typed subset was used in association tests. In both the original and validation cohorts, the classifier was reported to diagnose cytomegalovirus status with high specificity and sensitivity. This cohort had only TCR beta chains sequenced, and the lack of alpha or paired-chain data limited which features could be detected. The 87-base-pair reads could not distinguish some IMGT-functional V segments, including TRBV6-2 and TRBV6-3, so those segments were excluded. A further reported finding was that TCR beta sequences accurately predicted the HLA-A and HLA-B alleles for most subjects in the first cohort. The authors suggested that the approach could potentially be generalized to other disease states and immunological phenotypes. Most TCR sequences were observed very rarely across donors, whereas some public TCRs were present in many individuals. In a later analysis, most CMV-associated TCR beta chains were found to appear HLA-restricted, with HLA associations seemingly driven largely by CMV exposure. In an earlier analysis of about 600 of the donors, most TCR beta V segments appeared in productive rearrangements about 87% or about 30% of the time, broadly matching IMGT annotations. In a later genetic analysis, a missense DCLRE1C variant was associated with V-gene and J-gene trimming of TCR beta chains, and the association was replicated in an independent cohort. For the cohort, immune exposure information was limited to CMV serostatus. In a later analysis, HLA-associated TCR beta chains showed more clonal expansion and lower generation probabilities than non-associated chains that were equally common. In a later analysis, the rate of TCR association differed among HLA loci, with DRB1 alleles having the most associated TCRs and HLA-C alleles having the fewest. In the study, 150 to 200 TCR beta chains were listed as associated with cytomegalovirus. In a later analysis, several top co-occurrence clusters were reported to appear linked to parvovirus B19, influenza, CMV and Epstein-Barr virus. The sequencing pipeline was judged likely to have produced a cluster of highly shared sequence variants as a technical artifact. When HLA alleles, especially DR and DQ, strongly co-occurred, TCR associations were difficult to assign to individual alleles. Specific HLA alleles were associated with 15,000 to 20,000 TCR beta sequences at a false discovery rate of 0.05 in a later analysis. Presence/absence analyses assumed roughly uniform sequencing depth across donors, an assumption that may not hold. The earlier analysis of a few hundred of the donors excluded over 15 rarely observed V segments, including chromosome 9 orphons, because counts were too low.

Library method: the immunoSEQ multiplex PCR assay. The multiplex PCR relied on a mix of 60 forward primers for TCR Vbeta segments and 13 reverse primers for TCR Jbeta segments. The CDR3 region of rearranged TCR beta genes was amplified from genomic DNA with a multiplex PCR assay. On the Illumina HiSeq System, the amplified TCR beta libraries were sequenced as 87-base-pair reads. In the source study's methods: A later analysis tallied roughly 76 million unique TCR beta chains across the 650 to 750 repertoires, and about 10 million of those chains were shared by two or more donors. Raw reads were error-corrected and collapsed into unique sequences by a nearest-neighbor algorithm in which closely related sequences were merged to remove PCR and sequencing errors. CDR3 sequences were aligned to IMGT reference sequences to assign V, D and J gene segments. Each retained sequence needed at least a six-nucleotide match to both a V gene segment and a J gene segment. Rearrangements were classified as productive when the CDR3 lacked stop codons and remained in frame with V and J, and all other rearrangements were classified as non-productive. Following IMGT convention, CDR3 was defined as the stretch from the second conserved V-encoded cysteine to the conserved J-encoded phenylalanine. The earlier analysis of roughly 590 of the donors excluded any sequence lacking an unambiguous match to a single V gene segment. An earlier analysis of 500 to 600 of the donors classified V segments as functional when productive rearrangements were above 56.7% and as segregating when the standard deviation between donors was above 5%. To diagnose cytomegalovirus status from the catalog of TCR beta chain sequences, a statistical classification framework was built. V and J gene assignment, in a later analysis, came from comparing TCR nucleotide sequences with IMGT/GENE-DB human TR gene sequences. Using the TCRdist pipeline, a later analysis assigned CDR3 sequences along with most-parsimonious VDJ recombination scenarios. In a later analysis, each TCR beta chain was defined by its CDR3 amino acid sequence together with its V-gene family, and reads without a unique V-gene family were excluded. A later analysis removed several hundred highly shared, low-generation-probability nucleotide sequences to deal with suspected cross-contamination and a sequencing artifact. In a later analysis, a clonal expansion index for each public chain was calculated from normalized within-repertoire ranks of inferred template counts. In a later analysis, generation probabilities were computed using a VDJ recombination model fitted to out-of-frame rearrangements, and the results were checked against IGoR. In a later analysis, TCR-TCR, TCR-HLA and TCR-CMV co-occurrence was scored with hypergeometric tests, and a repertoire-size bias correction was applied to TCR pairs. In a later analysis, false discovery rates were estimated by permuting HLA or CMV assignments 20 times. In a later analysis, co-occurring TCRs were grouped using DBSCAN, with TCRdist sequence similarity added in when clustering inside HLA-allele-positive subsets. Repertoires with fewer than 30,000 or more than 120,000 public chains, plus five repertoires with anomalous nucleotide sharing, were excluded from co-occurrence clustering. Entries here come from immuneACCESS through TCRdb and include only in-frame sequences with V and J called. Some clones fail to appear in such tables; in the studies checked, an unresolved V gene covers under half of the shortfall, and the cause of the remainder is unknown. Clone size and the V and J calls come from that table; the DNA yielded D and trimming. The sample data list more than 130,000 clones, and 60% to 80% of these were observed just once. Of the sample, 5.1% falls within the top ten clones.

In total, around 600 healthy bone marrow donors made up the cohort. At the time of sampling, all cohort members were nominally healthy, though unrecorded immune exposures were likely present. The donor was CMV seronegative and was included in the group of 352 seronegative cohort members. A peripheral blood sample was provided by each donor, and peripheral blood mononuclear cells were used for TCR beta sequencing. Genomic DNA was extracted from the blood cell samples with the Qiagen DNeasy Blood Extraction Kit. The germline V gene specifies SNHLY as CDR1 and FYNNEI as CDR2. Counted from cysteine to phenylalanine, this CDR3 has 14 amino acids. Just the 42-base CDR3 DNA is kept, in frame starting at base 1. Between the V and J ends, shortened by 2 bases and 2 bases respectively, the junction contains 9 bases.

This receptor was taken from a male donor in good health and CMV-seronegative. The rearrangement joined TRBV2 to TRBJ1-1; D gene: possibly TRBD1, on 5 matching bases. Sequenced: PBMCs. Here the CDR3 is given as CASSERGGNTEAFF. The nucleotides read TGTGCCAGCAGTGAACGGGGGGGAAACACTGAAGCTTTCTTT.